A single sample gave rise to the 3 T cell receptor beta chains below, sequenced in a study of human T cells and chemical hapten exposure. Unfractionated whole blood served as the source for total RNA extraction. TCRdb fed the 5' RACE reads into MiXCR, producing one record per CDR3 protein. This table holds over 95,000 distinct CDR3 sequences, more than 15% found once. All receptors come from a human donor in good health.

CDR3 amino acids: CASSPRGQGYTEAFF. CDR3 coding DNA: TGTGCCAGCAGTCCCCGGGGACAGGGATACACTGAAGCTTTCTTT. The J gene is TRBJ1-1, the V gene TRBV6-5; TRBD1 matches 9 bases. J gave up 3 bases and V 5 bases, and 7 bases lay outside the gene matches. In germline, CDR1 is MNHEY, CDR2 SVGAGI. The CDR3 has 15 residues.

This clonotype was seen more than once but under ten times. The chain recombines TRBV10-3 with TRBJ2-7, with D tentatively TRBD1 (5 bases). This CDR3 is 16 amino acids long. The V gene's germline CDR1 is ENHRY and CDR2 SYGVKD. Trimming shortened V by 2 bases and J by 0 bases, and 14 bases separated the two germline ends. The CDR3 loop is CAISEPRQPYSYEQYF. The DNA for the CDR3 is TGTGCCATCAGTGAGCCCCGACAGCCTTACTCCTACGAGCAGTACTTC.

V and J are TRBV25-1 and TRBJ1-1; the D gene is possibly TRBD1 (6 bases). Germline CDR1 is MGHDK and CDR2 is SYGVNS. The CDR3 is 16 amino acids. Trimming pared 8 bases from V and 3 bases from J, leaving 22 bases between. The CDR3 region has the DNA TGTGCCAGCGAGTACGAGGGGGGTCCCTACGACACTGAAGCTTTCTTT. It codes for CASEYEGGPYDTEAFF.